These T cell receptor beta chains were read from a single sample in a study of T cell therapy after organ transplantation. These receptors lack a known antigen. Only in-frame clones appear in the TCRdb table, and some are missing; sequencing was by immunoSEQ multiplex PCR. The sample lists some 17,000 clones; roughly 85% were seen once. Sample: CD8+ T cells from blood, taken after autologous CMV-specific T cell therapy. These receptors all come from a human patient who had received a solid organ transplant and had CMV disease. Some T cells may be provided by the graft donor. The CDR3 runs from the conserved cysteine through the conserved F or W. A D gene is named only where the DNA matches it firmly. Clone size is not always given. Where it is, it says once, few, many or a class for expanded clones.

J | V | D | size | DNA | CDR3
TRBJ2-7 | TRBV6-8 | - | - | TGTGCCAGCGGGACAAATACCTACGAGCAGTACTTC | CASGTNTYEQYF
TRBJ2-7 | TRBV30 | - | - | TGTGCCTGGAGTGTCCTCTCAGGGAACGAGCAGTACTTC | CAWSVLSGNEQYF
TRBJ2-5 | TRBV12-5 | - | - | TGTGCTAGTGCCTCTGAGGGAGGCCAAGAGACCCAGTACTTC | CASASEGGQETQYF
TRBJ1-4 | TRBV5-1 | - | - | TGCGCCAGCAGCCCGTGGACGAGGTCTAAGGAAAAACTGTTTTTT | CASSPWTRSKEKLFF
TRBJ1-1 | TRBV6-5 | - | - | TGTGCCAGCAGTGACAGGATGAACACTGAAGCTTTCTTT | CASSDRMNTEAFF
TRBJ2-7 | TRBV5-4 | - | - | TGTGCCAGCAGCCCCCCGGGCGGGGTGAACGAGCAGTACTTC | CASSPPGGVNEQYF
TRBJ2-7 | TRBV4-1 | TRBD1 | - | TGCGCCAGCAGCTTAGGCGGTGGAACAGGGGACTACGAGCAGTACTTC | CASSLGGGTGDYEQYF
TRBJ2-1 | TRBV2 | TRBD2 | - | TGTGCCAGCTCCGGACTAGCGGGAGGGTCCCTCTACAATGAGCAGTTCTTC | CASSGLAGGSLYNEQFF
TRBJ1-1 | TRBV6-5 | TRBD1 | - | TGTGCCAGCAGTTACTATAACCCCAATCCGGGACAGGGAGCTTTCTTT | CASSYYNPNPGQGAFF
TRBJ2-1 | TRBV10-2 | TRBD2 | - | TGCGCCATAGCGGGAATTGTCAATGAGCAGTTCTTC | CAIAGIVNEQFF
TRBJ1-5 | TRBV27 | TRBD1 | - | TGTGCCAGCAGAACTCTAGGGACAGGGGACCATCAGCCCCAGCATTTT | CASRTLGTGDHQPQHF
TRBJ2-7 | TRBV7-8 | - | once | TGTGCCAGCAGCTCCGGGTCTATTTCGTACGAGCAGTACTTC | CASSSGSISYEQYF
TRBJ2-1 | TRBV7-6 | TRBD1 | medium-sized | TGTGCCAGCAGCGAGGGGACAGGTGATAGGAATGAGCAGTTCTTC | CASSEGTGDRNEQFF
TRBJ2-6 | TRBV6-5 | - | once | TGTGCCAGCAGTTACGGGCTCTCTGGGGCCAACGTCCTGACTTTC | CASSYGLSGANVLTF
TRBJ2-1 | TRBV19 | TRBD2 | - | TGTGCCAGTAGTAGGGCTAGCGGGACCGCCTACAATGAGCAGTTCTTC | CASSRASGTAYNEQFF
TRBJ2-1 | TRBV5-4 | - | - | TGTGCCAGCAGCCTTTTTCGCAATGAGCAGTTCTTC | CASSLFRNEQFF
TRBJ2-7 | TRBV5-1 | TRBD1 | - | TGCGCCAGCTACCGGGGACAGGGATACGAGCAGTACTTC | CASYRGQGYEQYF
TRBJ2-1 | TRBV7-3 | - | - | TGTGCCAGCAGCCCGGGTGGGGATGAGCAGTTCTTC | CASSPGGDEQFF
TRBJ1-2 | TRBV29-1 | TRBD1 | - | TGCAGCGTTCCACAGGGGGCGCGGGGCTACACCTTC | CSVPQGARGYTF
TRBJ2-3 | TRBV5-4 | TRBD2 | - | TGTGCCAGCAGCTGGGGGACTAGCGGGAGGGGGACAGATACGCAGTATTTT | CASSWGTSGRGTDTQYF
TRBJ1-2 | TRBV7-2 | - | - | TGTGCCAGCAGCTTAGTAGTAACTCCGATTGGAGGCTACACCTTC | CASSLVVTPIGGYTF
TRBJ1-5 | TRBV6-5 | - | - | TGTGCCAGCAGGCAACGACAGGAGAATCAGCCCCAGCATTTT | CASRQRQENQPQHF